A selection of T cell receptor beta chains follows, all from one sample in a study of regulatory T cells in long-lasting Graves disease. Each CDR3 protein is one row after TCRdb ran MiXCR on the multiplex PCR reads. In the table there are 200,000 to 250,000 distinct CDR3 sequences, around 21% of which are singletons. The sequencing here drew on peripheral blood mononuclear cells (PBMCs), taken at new diagnosis, from a patient treated with antithyroid drugs. The receptors stem from a female donor with Graves disease. The CDR3 runs from the conserved cysteine through the conserved F or W. Each record gives: CDR3 protein, CDR3 DNA, J gene, V gene, clone size, D gene. A D gene is named only where the DNA matches it firmly. Some rows have no size entry. The others give once, few or many, or a class for an expanded clone.

cdr3_aa: CASSELRAYNEQFF; cdr3_nt: TGTGCCAGCAGTGAATTACGGGCTTACAATGAGCAGTTCTTC; j_call: TRBJ2-1; v_call: TRBV6-1; clone_size: many; d_call: -
cdr3_aa: CAITTDTQYF; cdr3_nt: TGTGCCATTACCACAGATACGCAGTATTTT; j_call: TRBJ2-3; v_call: TRBV2; clone_size: many; d_call: -
cdr3_aa: CASSFVDRTISSTEAFF; cdr3_nt: TGTGCCAGCAGTTTCGTAGACAGGACCATCTCGAGCACTGAAGCTTTCTTT; j_call: TRBJ1-1; v_call: TRBV12-3/TRBV12-4; clone_size: -; d_call: -
cdr3_aa: CASLTRDTEAFF; cdr3_nt: TGTGCCAGTCTTACGAGGGACACTGAAGCTTTCTTT; j_call: TRBJ1-1; v_call: TRBV6-1; clone_size: many; d_call: -
cdr3_aa: CASGVAGYQETQYF; cdr3_nt: TGCGCCAGCGGGGTAGCGGGGTACCAAGAGACCCAGTACTTC; j_call: TRBJ2-5; v_call: TRBV10-2; clone_size: many; d_call: TRBD2
cdr3_aa: CASSDRQLSSTDTQYF; cdr3_nt: TGTGCCAGCAGTGACAGGCAGCTTTCTAGCACAGATACGCAGTATTTT; j_call: TRBJ2-3; v_call: TRBV2; clone_size: many; d_call: -
cdr3_aa: CASRSHRIQETQYF; cdr3_nt: TGTGCCAGCAGATCCCATAGGATACAAGAGACCCAGTACTTC; j_call: TRBJ2-5; v_call: TRBV5-5; clone_size: many; d_call: -
cdr3_aa: CASSLIMTGASGYTF; cdr3_nt: TGTGCCAGCAGCTTGATAATGACAGGGGCGAGTGGCTACACCTTC; j_call: TRBJ1-2; v_call: TRBV7-2; clone_size: many; d_call: TRBD1
cdr3_aa: CASSPYQGLSYGYTF; cdr3_nt: TGCGCCAGCAGCCCCTACCAGGGGCTATCCTATGGCTACACCTTC; j_call: TRBJ1-2; v_call: TRBV4-3; clone_size: few; d_call: -
cdr3_aa: CASSHGGVYTEAFF; cdr3_nt: TGTGCCAGCAGCCACGGCGGGGTTTACACTGAAGCTTTCTTT; j_call: TRBJ1-1; v_call: TRBV12-3/TRBV12-4; clone_size: many; d_call: -
cdr3_aa: CASSYSKVRSNQPQHF; cdr3_nt: TGTGCCAGCAGTTACTCGAAGGTACGAAGCAATCAGCCCCAGCATTTT; j_call: TRBJ1-5; v_call: TRBV6-5; clone_size: many; d_call: -
cdr3_aa: CASSSPGRDTGELFF; cdr3_nt: TGTGCCAGCAGCTCCCCGGGACGGGACACCGGGGAGCTGTTTTTT; j_call: TRBJ2-2; v_call: TRBV7-3; clone_size: many; d_call: -
cdr3_aa: CASSLYAGSVNEQFF; cdr3_nt: TGTGCCAGCAGTTTATATGCTGGGAGCGTTAATGAGCAGTTCTTC; j_call: TRBJ2-1; v_call: TRBV12-3/TRBV12-4; clone_size: few; d_call: -
cdr3_aa: CASSYLPGLAAYEQYF; cdr3_nt: TGTGCCAGCAGTTACTTGCCGGGACTAGCGGCGTACGAGCAGTACTTC; j_call: TRBJ2-7; v_call: TRBV6-2/TRBV6-3; clone_size: many; d_call: TRBD2
cdr3_aa: CASSTASTEAFF; cdr3_nt: TGTGCCAGCTCGACGGCCTCCACTGAAGCTTTCTTT; j_call: TRBJ1-1; v_call: TRBV18; clone_size: many; d_call: -
cdr3_aa: CSATSYLSYNEQFF; cdr3_nt: TGCAGTGCTACCTCCTACCTCTCCTACAATGAGCAGTTCTTC; j_call: TRBJ2-1; v_call: TRBV20-1; clone_size: many; d_call: -
cdr3_aa: CAGVSSEASGTYNEQFF; cdr3_nt: TGTGCCGGCGTCTCTTCGGAAGCCAGCGGGACCTACAATGAGCAGTTCTTC; j_call: TRBJ2-1; v_call: TRBV25-1; clone_size: few; d_call: TRBD2
cdr3_aa: CASSLQGSERDTQYF; cdr3_nt: TGTGCCAGCAGCCTACAGGGGAGCGAAAGGGATACGCAGTATTTT; j_call: TRBJ2-3; v_call: TRBV12-3/TRBV12-4; clone_size: many; d_call: TRBD1
cdr3_aa: CASIPGGRSSYNEQFF; cdr3_nt: TGTGCCAGCATCCCTGGGGGGAGGAGCTCCTACAATGAGCAGTTCTTC; j_call: TRBJ2-1; v_call: TRBV2; clone_size: many; d_call: -
cdr3_aa: CASSPREFRGKGTDTQYF; cdr3_nt: TGTGCCAGCAGTCCCCGCGAATTCAGGGGAAAGGGCACAGATACGCAGTATTTT; j_call: TRBJ2-3; v_call: TRBV28; clone_size: many; d_call: -
cdr3_aa: CASSSTQPDRATGELFF; cdr3_nt: TGTGCCAGCAGTTCGACCCAGCCGGACAGGGCCACCGGGGAGCTGTTTTTT; j_call: TRBJ2-2; v_call: TRBV28; clone_size: -; d_call: TRBD1
cdr3_aa: CASNWKGGSPLHF; cdr3_nt: TGTGCCAGCAACTGGAAGGGAGGGTCACCCCTCCACTTT; j_call: TRBJ1-6; v_call: TRBV3-1; clone_size: -; d_call: -
cdr3_aa: CASSSLGGQETQYF; cdr3_nt: TGTGCCAGCAGCTCCTTAGGGGGACAAGAGACCCAGTACTTC; j_call: TRBJ2-5; v_call: TRBV5-1; clone_size: many; d_call: -
cdr3_aa: CASSYDGRKPQHF; cdr3_nt: TGTGCCAGCAGTTACGATGGGCGGAAGCCCCAGCATTTT; j_call: TRBJ1-5; v_call: TRBV6-5; clone_size: many; d_call: -
cdr3_aa: CASSLLGVNTEAFF; cdr3_nt: TGTGCCAGCAGTTTACTCGGGGTGAACACTGAAGCTTTCTTT; j_call: TRBJ1-1; v_call: TRBV28; clone_size: many; d_call: -
cdr3_aa: CASSPGTAYGYTF; cdr3_nt: TGTGCCAGCAGCCCGGGGACAGCCTATGGCTACACCTTC; j_call: TRBJ1-2; v_call: TRBV7-9; clone_size: many; d_call: TRBD1
cdr3_aa: CASSLGRQGPIYGYTF; cdr3_nt: TGTGCCAGCAGCCTGGGCCGACAGGGACCCATTTATGGCTACACCTTC; j_call: TRBJ1-2; v_call: TRBV5-6; clone_size: -; d_call: TRBD1
cdr3_aa: CSVELWVSTEAFF; cdr3_nt: TGCAGCGTTGAACTCTGGGTTAGCACTGAAGCTTTCTTT; j_call: TRBJ1-1; v_call: TRBV29-1; clone_size: many; d_call: -
cdr3_aa: CASSLVGTGNTEAFF; cdr3_nt: TGTGCCAGCAGCTTAGTGGGGACAGGGAACACTGAAGCTTTCTTT; j_call: TRBJ1-1; v_call: TRBV7-2; clone_size: many; d_call: TRBD1
cdr3_aa: CASSQFGSTNEKLFF; cdr3_nt: TGTGCCAGCAGCCAATTCGGTTCAACTAATGAAAAACTGTTTTTT; j_call: TRBJ1-4; v_call: TRBV3-1; clone_size: -; d_call: -
cdr3_aa: CASSQGQTGTREQFF; cdr3_nt: TGCGCCAGCAGCCAAGGGCAGACAGGGACTAGGGAGCAGTTCTTC; j_call: TRBJ2-1; v_call: TRBV4-1; clone_size: few; d_call: -
cdr3_aa: CASSLVLGEQYF; cdr3_nt: TGTGCCAGCAGCTTAGTTCTGGGGGAGCAGTACTTC; j_call: TRBJ2-7; v_call: TRBV7-2; clone_size: many; d_call: -
cdr3_aa: CSAHEAGGGTDTQYF; cdr3_nt: TGCAGTGCTCACGAAGCGGGAGGCGGCACAGATACGCAGTATTTT; j_call: TRBJ2-3; v_call: TRBV20-1; clone_size: many; d_call: TRBD2
cdr3_aa: CSAREGTVGQPQHF; cdr3_nt: TGCAGTGCTAGAGAAGGGACAGTCGGTCAGCCCCAGCATTTT; j_call: TRBJ1-5; v_call: TRBV20-1; clone_size: many; d_call: TRBD1
cdr3_aa: CASSQSWGVEQYF; cdr3_nt: TGTGCCAGCAGCCAATCATGGGGGGTCGAGCAGTACTTC; j_call: TRBJ2-7; v_call: TRBV16; clone_size: many; d_call: -
cdr3_aa: CASSFGRENTEAFF; cdr3_nt: TGTGCCAGTAGTTTCGGACGGGAGAACACTGAAGCTTTCTTT; j_call: TRBJ1-1; v_call: TRBV19; clone_size: -; d_call: -
cdr3_aa: CASSWQLGNTIYF; cdr3_nt: TGTGCCAGCAGCTGGCAGCTTGGAAACACCATATATTTT; j_call: TRBJ1-3; v_call: TRBV7-6; clone_size: -; d_call: -
cdr3_aa: CASSLLTGTNSPLHF; cdr3_nt: TGTGCCAGCAGTCTACTGACAGGAACAAATTCACCCCTCCACTTT; j_call: TRBJ1-6; v_call: TRBV27; clone_size: -; d_call: -
cdr3_aa: CASPGPQLSYEQYF; cdr3_nt: TGTGCCAGCCCGGGACCCCAGCTCTCCTACGAGCAGTACTTC; j_call: TRBJ2-7; v_call: TRBV28; clone_size: many; d_call: -
cdr3_aa: CASSYRAGHTDTQYF; cdr3_nt: TGTGCCAGCAGTTACCGGGCAGGCCACACAGATACGCAGTATTTT; j_call: TRBJ2-3; v_call: TRBV6-5; clone_size: many; d_call: -
cdr3_aa: CASSFGALRQGGNLDF; cdr3_nt: TGTGCCAGCAGCTTTGGGGCTCTGAGACAGGGTGGTAATCTGGATTTT; j_call: TRBJ1-3; v_call: TRBV7-2; clone_size: -; d_call: TRBD1
cdr3_aa: CASSSSHNQPQHF; cdr3_nt: TGTGCCAGCAGCTCCTCACACAATCAGCCCCAGCATTTT; j_call: TRBJ1-5; v_call: TRBV7-3; clone_size: many; d_call: -
cdr3_aa: CASSLQGSETQYF; cdr3_nt: TGTGCCAGCAGCTTACAGGGTTCCGAGACCCAGTACTTC; j_call: TRBJ2-5; v_call: TRBV7-8; clone_size: many; d_call: -
cdr3_aa: CAWSLQGLDTEAFF; cdr3_nt: TGTGCCTGGAGTCTACAGGGGCTTGACACTGAAGCTTTCTTT; j_call: TRBJ1-1; v_call: TRBV30; clone_size: -; d_call: TRBD1
cdr3_aa: CASSISGAGETQYF; cdr3_nt: TGTGCCAGCAGTATTTCAGGGGCAGGGGAGACCCAGTACTTC; j_call: TRBJ2-5; v_call: TRBV6-1; clone_size: many; d_call: -
cdr3_aa: CASSSPTRGINEQFF; cdr3_nt: TGTGCCAGCAGCTCCCCCACAAGGGGGATCAATGAGCAGTTCTTC; j_call: TRBJ2-1; v_call: TRBV13; clone_size: -; d_call: -
cdr3_aa: CASSSKNTGELFF; cdr3_nt: TGTGCCAGCAGTTCCAAAAACACCGGGGAGCTGTTTTTT; j_call: TRBJ2-2; v_call: TRBV7-3; clone_size: many; d_call: -